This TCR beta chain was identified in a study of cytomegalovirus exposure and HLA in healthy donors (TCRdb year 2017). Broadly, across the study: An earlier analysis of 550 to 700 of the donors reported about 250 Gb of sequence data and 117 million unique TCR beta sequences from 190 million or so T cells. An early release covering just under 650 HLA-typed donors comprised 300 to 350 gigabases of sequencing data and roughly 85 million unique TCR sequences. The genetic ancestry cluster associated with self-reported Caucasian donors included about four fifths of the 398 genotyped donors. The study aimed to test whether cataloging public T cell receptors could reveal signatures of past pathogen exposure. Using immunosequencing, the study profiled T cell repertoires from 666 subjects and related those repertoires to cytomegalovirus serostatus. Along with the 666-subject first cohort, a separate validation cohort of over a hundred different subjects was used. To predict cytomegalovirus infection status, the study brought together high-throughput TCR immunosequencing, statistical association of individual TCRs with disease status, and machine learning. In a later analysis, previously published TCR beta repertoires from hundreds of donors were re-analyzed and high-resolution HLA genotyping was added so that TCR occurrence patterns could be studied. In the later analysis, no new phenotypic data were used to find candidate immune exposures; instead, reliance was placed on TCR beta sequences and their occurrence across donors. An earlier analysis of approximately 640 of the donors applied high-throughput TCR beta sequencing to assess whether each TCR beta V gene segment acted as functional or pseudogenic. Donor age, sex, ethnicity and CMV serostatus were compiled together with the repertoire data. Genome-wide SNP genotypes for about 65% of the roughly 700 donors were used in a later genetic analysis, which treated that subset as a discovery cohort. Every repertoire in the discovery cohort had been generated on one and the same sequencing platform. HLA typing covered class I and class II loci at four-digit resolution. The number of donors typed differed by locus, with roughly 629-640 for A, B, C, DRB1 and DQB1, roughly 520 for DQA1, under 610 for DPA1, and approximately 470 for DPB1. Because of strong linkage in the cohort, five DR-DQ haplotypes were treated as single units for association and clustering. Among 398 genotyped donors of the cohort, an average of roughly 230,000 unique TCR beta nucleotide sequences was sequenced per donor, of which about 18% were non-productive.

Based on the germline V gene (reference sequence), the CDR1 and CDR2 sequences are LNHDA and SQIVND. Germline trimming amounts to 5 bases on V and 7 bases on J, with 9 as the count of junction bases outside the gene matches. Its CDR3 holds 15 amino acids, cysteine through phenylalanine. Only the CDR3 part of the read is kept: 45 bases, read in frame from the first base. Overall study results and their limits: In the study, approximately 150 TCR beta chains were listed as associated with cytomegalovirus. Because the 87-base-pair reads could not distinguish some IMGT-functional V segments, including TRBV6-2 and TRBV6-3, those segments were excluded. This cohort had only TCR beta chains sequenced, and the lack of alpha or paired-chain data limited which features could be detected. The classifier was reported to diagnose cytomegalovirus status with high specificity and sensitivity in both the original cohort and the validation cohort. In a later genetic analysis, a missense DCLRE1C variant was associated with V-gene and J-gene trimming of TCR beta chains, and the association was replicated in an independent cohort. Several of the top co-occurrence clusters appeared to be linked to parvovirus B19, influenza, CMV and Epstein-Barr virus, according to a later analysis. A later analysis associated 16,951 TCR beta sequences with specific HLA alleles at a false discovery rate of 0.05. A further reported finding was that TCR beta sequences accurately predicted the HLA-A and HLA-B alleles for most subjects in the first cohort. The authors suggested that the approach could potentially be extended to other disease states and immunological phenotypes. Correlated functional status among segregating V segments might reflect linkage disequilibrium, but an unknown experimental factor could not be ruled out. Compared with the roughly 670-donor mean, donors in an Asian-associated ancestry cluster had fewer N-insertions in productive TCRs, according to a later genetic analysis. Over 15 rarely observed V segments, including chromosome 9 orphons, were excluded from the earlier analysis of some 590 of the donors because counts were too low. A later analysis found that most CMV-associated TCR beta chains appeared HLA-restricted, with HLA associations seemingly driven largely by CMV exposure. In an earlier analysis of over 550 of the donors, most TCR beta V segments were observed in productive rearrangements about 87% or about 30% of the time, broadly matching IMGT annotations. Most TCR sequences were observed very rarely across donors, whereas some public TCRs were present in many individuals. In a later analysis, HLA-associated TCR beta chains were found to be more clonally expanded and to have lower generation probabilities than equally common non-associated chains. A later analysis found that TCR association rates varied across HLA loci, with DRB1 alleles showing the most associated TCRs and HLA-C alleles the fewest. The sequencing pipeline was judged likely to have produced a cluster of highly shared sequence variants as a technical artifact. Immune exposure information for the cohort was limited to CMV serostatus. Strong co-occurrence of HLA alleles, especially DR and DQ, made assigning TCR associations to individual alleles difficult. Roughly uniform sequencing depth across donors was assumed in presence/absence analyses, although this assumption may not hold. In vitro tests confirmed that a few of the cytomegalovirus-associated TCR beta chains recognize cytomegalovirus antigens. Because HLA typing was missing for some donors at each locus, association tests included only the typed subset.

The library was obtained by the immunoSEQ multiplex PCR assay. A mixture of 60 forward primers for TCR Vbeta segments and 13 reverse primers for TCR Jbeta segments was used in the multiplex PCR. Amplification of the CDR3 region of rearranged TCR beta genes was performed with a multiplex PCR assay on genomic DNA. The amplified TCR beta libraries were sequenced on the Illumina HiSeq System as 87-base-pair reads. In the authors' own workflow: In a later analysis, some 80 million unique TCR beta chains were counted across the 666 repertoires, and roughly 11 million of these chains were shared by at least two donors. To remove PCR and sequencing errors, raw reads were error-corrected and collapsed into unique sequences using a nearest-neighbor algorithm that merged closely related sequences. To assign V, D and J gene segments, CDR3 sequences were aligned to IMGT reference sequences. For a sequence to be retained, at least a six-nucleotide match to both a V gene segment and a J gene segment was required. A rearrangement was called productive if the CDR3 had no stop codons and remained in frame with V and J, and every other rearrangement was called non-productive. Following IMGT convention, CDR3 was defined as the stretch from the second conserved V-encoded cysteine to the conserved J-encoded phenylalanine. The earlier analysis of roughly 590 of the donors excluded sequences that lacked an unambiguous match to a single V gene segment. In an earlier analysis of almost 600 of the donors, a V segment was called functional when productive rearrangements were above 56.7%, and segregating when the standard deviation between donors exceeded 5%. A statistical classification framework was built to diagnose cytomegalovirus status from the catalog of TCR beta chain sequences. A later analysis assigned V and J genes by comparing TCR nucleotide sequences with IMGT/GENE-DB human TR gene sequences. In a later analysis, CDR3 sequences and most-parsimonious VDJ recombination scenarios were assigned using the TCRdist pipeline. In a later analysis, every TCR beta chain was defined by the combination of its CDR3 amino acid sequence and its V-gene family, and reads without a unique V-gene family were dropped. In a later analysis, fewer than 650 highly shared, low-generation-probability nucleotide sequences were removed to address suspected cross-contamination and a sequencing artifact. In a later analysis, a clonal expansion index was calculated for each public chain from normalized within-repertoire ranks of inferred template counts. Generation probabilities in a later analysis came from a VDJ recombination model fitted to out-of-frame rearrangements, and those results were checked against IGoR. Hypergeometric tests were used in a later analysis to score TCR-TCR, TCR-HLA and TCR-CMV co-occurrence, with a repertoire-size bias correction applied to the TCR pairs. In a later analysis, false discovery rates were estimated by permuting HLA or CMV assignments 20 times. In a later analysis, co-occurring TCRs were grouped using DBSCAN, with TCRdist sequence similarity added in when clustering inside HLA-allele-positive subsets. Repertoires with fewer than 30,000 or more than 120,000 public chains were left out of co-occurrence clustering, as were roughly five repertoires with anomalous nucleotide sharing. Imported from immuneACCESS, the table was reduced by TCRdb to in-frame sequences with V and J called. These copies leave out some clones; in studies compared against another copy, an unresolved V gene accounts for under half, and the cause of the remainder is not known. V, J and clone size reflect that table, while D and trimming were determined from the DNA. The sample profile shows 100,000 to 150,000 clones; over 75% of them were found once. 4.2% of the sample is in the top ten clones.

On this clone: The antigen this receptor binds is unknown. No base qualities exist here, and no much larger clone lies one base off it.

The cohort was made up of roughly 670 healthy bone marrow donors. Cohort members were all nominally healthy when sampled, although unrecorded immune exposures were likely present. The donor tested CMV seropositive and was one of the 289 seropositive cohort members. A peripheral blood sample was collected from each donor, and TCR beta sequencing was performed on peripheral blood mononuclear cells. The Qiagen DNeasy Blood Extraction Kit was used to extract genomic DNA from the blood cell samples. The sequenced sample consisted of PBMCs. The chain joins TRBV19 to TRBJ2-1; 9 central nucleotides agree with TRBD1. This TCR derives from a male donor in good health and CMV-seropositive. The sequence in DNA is TGTGCCAGTAGTCCCGGGACAGGGCGGCGAAATGAGCAGTTCTTC. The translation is CASSPGTGRRNEQFF. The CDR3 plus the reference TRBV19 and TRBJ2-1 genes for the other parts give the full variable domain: DGGITQSPKYLFRKEGQNVTLSCEQNLNHDAMYWYRQDPGQGLRLIYYSQIVNDFQKGDIAEGYSVSREKKESFPLTVTSAQKNPTAFYLCASSPGTGRRNEQFFGPGTRLTVL.